These 22 T cell receptor beta chains were all obtained from the same sample, sequenced in a study of T cells in localized non-small cell lung cancer. Assay used: immunoSEQ multiplex PCR; TCRdb lists only in-frame clones, some missing. The repertoire holds 25,000 to 30,000 clones, with 87% as singletons. The material sequenced was peripheral blood, taken before any cancer treatment. All receptors derive from a male donor at least 60 years old with stage I lung adenocarcinoma.

V gene TRBV19 combines with J gene TRBJ2-6, with D hard to call. The CDR3 spans 15 residues. CDR1 LNHDA and CDR2 SQIVND come from the germline V gene (reference sequence). V lost 5 bases to trimming and J lost 2 bases, with 10 bases between them. The chain's CDR3 is CASSPAQAGANVLTF. Here the CDR3 DNA reads TGTGCCAGTAGTCCCGCCCAGGCTGGGGCCAACGTCCTGACTTTC.

The rearrangement links TRBV11-2 to TRBJ2-7; D remains ambiguous. Germline assignment: CDR1 SGHAT and CDR2 FQNNGV. V was trimmed by 5 bases and J by 1 base, leaving 9 bases between them. This CDR3 has 13 amino acids. In DNA, the CDR3 is TGTGCCAGCAGCCCGCAGGTTTCCTACGAGCAGTACTTC. It is translated as CASSPQVSYEQYF.

V usage is TRBV5-1 and J usage is TRBJ2-1; D call uncertain. Trimming pared 0 bases from V and 7 bases from J, leaving 11 bases between. CDR1 and CDR2 from the germline V gene are SGHRS and YFSETQ. This CDR3 is 14 amino acids long. CDR3 DNA: TGCGCCAGCAGCTTGGTTTCAGACCCGAATGAGCAGTTCTTC. This codes for CASSLVSDPNEQFF.

V gene TRBV2 combines with J gene TRBJ1-2; TRBD1 matches 9 bases. V was pared by 6 bases and J by 5 bases, with 7 bases of the junction left unmatched. Germline CDR1 is SNHLY and CDR2 is FYNNEI. This CDR3 contains 14 residues. This CDR3 is CASSLQGAGYGYTF. Written as DNA, the CDR3 is TGTGCCAGCAGCCTACAGGGGGCGGGGTATGGCTACACCTTC.

This rearrangement joins TRBV30 to TRBJ2-3; D is possibly TRBD1 (5 bases). Germline V gene data show CDR1 as GTSNPN and CDR2 as SVGIG (reference sequence). The CDR3 is made up of 13 amino acids. V was pared by 8 bases and J by 0 bases, with 12 bases between. The CDR3 sequence is CAAGFVSTDTQYF. The DNA for the CDR3 is TGTGCCGCAGGGTTTGTCAGCACAGATACGCAGTATTTT.

This clone was recorded only once. The genes are TRBV7-2 and TRBJ1-1; 7 bases are a match to TRBD1. In germline, CDR1 is SGHTA, CDR2 FQGNSA. The trim removed 4 bases at V and 5 bases at J, leaving 4 bases unmatched. CDR3 size: 13 residues. The CDR3 region has the DNA TGTGCCAGCAGCTCCCAGACAGGGACTGAAGCTTTCTTT. Residues: CASSSQTGTEAFF.

The chain recombines TRBV9 with TRBJ1-6, with D unclear. This CDR3 comprises 15 residues. V gave up 7 bases and J gave up 5 bases, with 16 bases separating them. Germline CDR1 is SGDLS and CDR2 is YYNGEE. The CDR3 sequence is CASRAGRNDNSPLHF. In DNA, the CDR3 is TGTGCCAGCCGCGCCGGAAGGAATGATAATTCACCCCTCCACTTT.

The chain employs TRBV28 and TRBJ1-2, with TRBD1 matching over 9 bases. CDR3 length: 17 residues. The V gene end was trimmed by 6 bases and the J gene end by 7 bases; junction bases not matched to a gene: 18. CDR1 is MDHEN and CDR2 is SYDVKM in the germline V gene. The CDR3 loop is CASRLPGGTGRIGGYTF. In DNA, the CDR3 is TGTGCCAGCAGATTACCCGGTGGGACAGGGCGGATTGGTGGCTACACCTTC.

The CDR3 reads CASSLGAGDLHEQFF. DNA for the CDR3: TGTGCCAGCAGCTTAGGTGCCGGGGATCTGCATGAGCAGTTCTTC. The rearrangement links TRBV7-6 to TRBJ2-1; a possible D gene is TRBD2 (5 bases). The V end was cut by 1 base, the J end by 8 bases, with 15 bases between. Germline V gene sequence: CDR1 SGHVS, CDR2 FNYEAQ. CDR3 length: 15 residues.

Only a few counts were recorded for this clone. CDR3 region: CASRPGNTIYF. The CDR3 coding sequence is TGTGCCAGCAGACCTGGAAACACCATATATTTT. The chain carries TRBV6-1 and TRBJ1-3; D remains ambiguous. V gave up 6 bases and J gave up 2 bases, with 2 bases separating them. The V gene's germline CDR1 is MNHNS and CDR2 SASEGT. The CDR3 runs to 11 residues.

V and J are TRBV2 and TRBJ2-1; weak D call: TRBD2 (6 bases). Trimming removed 8 bases at V and 8 bases at J, with 22 bases between. The CDR3 consists of 15 residues. Germline V gene sequence: CDR1 SNHLY, CDR2 FYNNEI. The CDR3 bases are TGTGCCAGCTCGGGTAGGGACTTAATTGGGGATGAGCAGTTCTTC. Its translation is CASSGRDLIGDEQFF.

The chain couples TRBV11-2 to TRBJ1-1; D is ambiguous. The CDR3 spans 14 residues. Trimming cost V 1 base and J 5 bases, with 11 bases left between them. Per the germline V gene, CDR1 is SGHAT and CDR2 is FQNNGV. The CDR3 region has the DNA TGTGCCAGCAGCTTAGTTCTGGGTGAAACTGAAGCTTTCTTT. It yields the protein CASSLVLGETEAFF.

The chain uses TRBV2 and TRBJ2-7; D gene unclear. The CDR3 has 12 residues. The V and J ends lost 6 bases and 1 base respectively, with 7 bases between them. Germline loops: CDR1 SNHLY, CDR2 FYNNEI. CDR3 DNA sequence: TGTGCCAGCAGGGATCAGTCCTACGAGCAGTACTTC. Its protein product is CASRDQSYEQYF.

This chain links TRBV7-3 with TRBJ1-3; D is unclear. The CDR3 is made up of 16 amino acids. Germline assignment: CDR1 SGHTA and CDR2 FQGTGA. Deletions cut 5 bases from V and 1 base from J, with 15 bases between. The CDR3 region has the DNA TGTGCCAGCAGCAACGGCCCCGGGCCATCTGGAAACACCATATATTTT. This translates into CASSNGPGPSGNTIYF.

V is TRBV6-1 and J is TRBJ1-5; D uncertain. V was shortened by 8 bases and J by 0 bases, with 14 bases between the two germline ends. The CDR3 runs 15 residues. The germline CDR1 and CDR2 sequences are MNHNS and SASEGT. CDR3 in DNA: TGTGCCAGCTGGGCGGCCCCCCATAGCAATCAGCCCCAGCATTTT. Residues: CASWAAPHSNQPQHF.

The genes are TRBV19 and TRBJ2-1, with TRBD1 matching 7 bases. CDR1 LNHDA and CDR2 SQIVND come from the germline V gene (reference sequence). Trimming at V came to 3 bases and at J to 6 bases, leaving 11 bases not matched to a gene. The CDR3 length is 16 residues. CDR3 nucleotides: TGTGCCAGTAGTATGCCCCTCCTCAGACAGGGCAATGAGCAGTTCTTC. As protein: CASSMPLLRQGNEQFF.

The chain combines TRBV19 with TRBJ1-6; unclear D gene. Deletions cut 2 bases from V and 11 bases from J, with 10 bases between. This CDR3 is 13 amino acids long. Germline V gene lookup returns CDR1 LNHDA and CDR2 SQIVND (reference sequence). The CDR3 here is CASSINSVAPLHF. Here the CDR3 DNA reads TGTGCCAGTAGTATAAATTCGGTGGCACCCCTCCACTTT.

This clone was seen just once. V and J are TRBV6-6 and TRBJ2-2; D is perhaps TRBD1 or TRBD2 (5 bases each). V lost 7 bases and J 6 bases, leaving 21 bases between the germline ends. The CDR3 consists of 16 residues. Germline loops: CDR1 MNHNY, CDR2 SVGAGI (reference sequence). The CDR3 nucleotides read TGTGCCAGCAAGGCCGGGACCCGCACGGCCGCCGGGGAGCTGTTTTTT. Its protein is CASKAGTRTAAGELFF.

V and J are TRBV6-1 and TRBJ2-5, with 8 nucleotides matching TRBD2. The CDR3 totals 14 residues. The junction had 7 bases not matched to a gene; V was cut back by 6 bases and J by 4 bases. Germline V gene data show CDR1 as MNHNS and CDR2 as SASEGT. The DNA of the CDR3 is TGTGCCAGCAGCCGTCGGGGGGGCCCAGAGACCCAGTACTTC. Its protein is CASSRRGGPETQYF.

The genes are TRBV9 and TRBJ2-3, with unresolved D. This CDR3 has 16 residues. V was clipped by 0 bases and J by 2 bases, with 13 bases between them. CDR1 is SGDLS, CDR2 YYNGEE, per germline. CDR3 in amino acids: CASSVGGLGATDTQYF. For the CDR3, the DNA is TGTGCCAGCAGCGTAGGTGGCCTAGGCGCCACAGATACGCAGTATTTT.

The J gene is TRBJ2-1, the V gene TRBV4-1; TRBD2 agrees at 8 bases. Germline CDR1 reads MGHRA; CDR2 reads YSYEKL. V lost 3 bases, J lost 3 bases, and 10 bases stayed unmatched. The CDR3 consists of 17 residues. The DNA for the CDR3 is TGCGCCAGCAGCCAGAGTGATGCGGGGGGCCACTACAATGAGCAGTTCTTC. This gives the protein CASSQSDAGGHYNEQFF.

This chain's CDR3 is CASSEAGTRTSSSYNSPLHF. The CDR3 nucleotides are TGTGCCAGCAGTGAAGCGGGTACCAGGACTTCTAGCTCCTATAATTCACCCCTCCACTTT. V usage is TRBV6-1 and J usage is TRBJ1-6; D is unresolved. Trimming took 0 bases from V and 0 from J, leaving 18 bases between them. The germline V gene has CDR1 MNHNS and CDR2 SASEGT. The CDR3 totals 20 residues.